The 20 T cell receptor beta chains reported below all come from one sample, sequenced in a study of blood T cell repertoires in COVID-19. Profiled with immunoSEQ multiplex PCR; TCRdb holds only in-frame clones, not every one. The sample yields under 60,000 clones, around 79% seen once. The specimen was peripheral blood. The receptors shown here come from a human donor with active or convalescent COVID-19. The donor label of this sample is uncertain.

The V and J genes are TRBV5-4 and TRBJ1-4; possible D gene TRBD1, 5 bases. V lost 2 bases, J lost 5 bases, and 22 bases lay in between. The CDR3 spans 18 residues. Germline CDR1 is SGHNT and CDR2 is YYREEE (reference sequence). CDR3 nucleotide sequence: TGTGCCAGCAGCTTAGGCTGGGGCTCCGGGTCGATGAATGAAAAACTGTTTTTT. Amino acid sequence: CASSLGWGSGSMNEKLFF.

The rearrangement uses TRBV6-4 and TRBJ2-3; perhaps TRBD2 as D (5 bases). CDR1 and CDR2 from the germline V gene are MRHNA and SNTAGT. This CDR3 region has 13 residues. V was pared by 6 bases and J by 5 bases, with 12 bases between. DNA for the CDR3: TGTGCCAGCAGCGGAAACCGGGGAGATACGCAGTATTTT. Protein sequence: CASSGNRGDTQYF.

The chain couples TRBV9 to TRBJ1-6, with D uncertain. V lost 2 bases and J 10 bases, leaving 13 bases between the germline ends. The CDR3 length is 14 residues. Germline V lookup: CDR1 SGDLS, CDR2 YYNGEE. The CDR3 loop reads CASSVGGEESPLHF. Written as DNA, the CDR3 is TGTGCCAGCAGCGTTGGCGGTGAGGAGTCACCCCTCCACTTT.

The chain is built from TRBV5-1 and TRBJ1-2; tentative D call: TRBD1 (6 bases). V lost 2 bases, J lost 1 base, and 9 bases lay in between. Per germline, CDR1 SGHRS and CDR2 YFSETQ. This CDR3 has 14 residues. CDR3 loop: CASSLQGHNYGYTF. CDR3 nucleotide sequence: TGCGCCAGCAGCTTACAGGGCCATAACTATGGCTACACCTTC.

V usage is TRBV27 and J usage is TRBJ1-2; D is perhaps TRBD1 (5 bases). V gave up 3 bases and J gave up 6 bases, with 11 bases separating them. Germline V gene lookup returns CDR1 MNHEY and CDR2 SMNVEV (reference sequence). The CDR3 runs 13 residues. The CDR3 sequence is CASSLWRGDGYTF. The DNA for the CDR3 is TGTGCCAGCAGTTTGTGGAGGGGAGATGGCTACACCTTC.

The CDR3 reads CASTRSSYEQYF. Written as DNA, the CDR3 is TGTGCCAGCACGCGGAGCTCCTACGAGCAGTACTTC. The rearrangement uses TRBV2 and TRBJ2-7; D ambiguous. Trimming removed 7 bases at V and 0 bases at J, with 7 bases between. CDR3 length: 12 amino acids. Germline loops: CDR1 SNHLY, CDR2 FYNNEI. The full variable domain, with the rest looked up from reference TRBV2 and TRBJ2-7, is EPEVTQTPSHQVTQMGQEVILRCVPISNHLYFYWYRQILGQKVEFLVSFYNNEISEKSEIFDDQFSVERPDGSNFTLKIRSTKLEDSAMYFCASTRSSYEQYFGPGTRLTVT.

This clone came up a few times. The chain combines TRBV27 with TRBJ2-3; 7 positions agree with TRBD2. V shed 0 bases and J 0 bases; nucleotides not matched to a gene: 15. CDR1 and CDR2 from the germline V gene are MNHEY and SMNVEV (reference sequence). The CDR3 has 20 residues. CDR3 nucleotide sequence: TGTGCCAGCAGTTTATCGTTTTGGGGCCTAGCGGATCATAGCACAGATACGCAGTATTTT. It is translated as CASSLSFWGLADHSTDTQYF.

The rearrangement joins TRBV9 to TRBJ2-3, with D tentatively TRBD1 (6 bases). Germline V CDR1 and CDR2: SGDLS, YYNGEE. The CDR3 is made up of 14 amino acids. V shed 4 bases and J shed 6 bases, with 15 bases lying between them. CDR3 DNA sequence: TGTGCCAGCAGCCCTGAGGACAGTGGGGATACGCAGTATTTT. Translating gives CASSPEDSGDTQYF. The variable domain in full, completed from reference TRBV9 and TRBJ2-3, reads DSGVTQTPKHLITATGQRVTLRCSPRSGDLSVYWYQQSLDQGLQFLIQYYNGEERAKGNILERFSAQQFPDLHSELNLSSLELGDSALYFCASSPEDSGDTQYFGPGTRLTVL.

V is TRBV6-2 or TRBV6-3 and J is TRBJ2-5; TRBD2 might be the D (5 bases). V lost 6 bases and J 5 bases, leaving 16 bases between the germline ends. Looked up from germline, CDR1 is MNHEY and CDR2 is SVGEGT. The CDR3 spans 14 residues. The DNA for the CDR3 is TGTGCCAGCAGCGAGACCCGACCGGGGGAGACCCAGTACTTC. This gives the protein CASSETRPGETQYF.

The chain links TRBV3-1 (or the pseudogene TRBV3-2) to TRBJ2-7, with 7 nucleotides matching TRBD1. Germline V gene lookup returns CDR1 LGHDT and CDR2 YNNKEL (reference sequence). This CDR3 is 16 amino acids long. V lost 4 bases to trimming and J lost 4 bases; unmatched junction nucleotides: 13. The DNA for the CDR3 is TGTGCCAGCAGCCCGCCCAGACATGGGACAGAATACGAGCAGTACTTC. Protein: CASSPPRHGTEYEQYF.

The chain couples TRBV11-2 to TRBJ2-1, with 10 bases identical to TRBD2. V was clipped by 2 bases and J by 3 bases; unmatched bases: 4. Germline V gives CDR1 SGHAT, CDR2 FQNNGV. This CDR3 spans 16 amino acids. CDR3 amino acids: CASSLFLAGVYNEQFF. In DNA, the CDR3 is TGTGCCAGCAGCTTATTCCTAGCGGGAGTCTACAATGAGCAGTTCTTC.

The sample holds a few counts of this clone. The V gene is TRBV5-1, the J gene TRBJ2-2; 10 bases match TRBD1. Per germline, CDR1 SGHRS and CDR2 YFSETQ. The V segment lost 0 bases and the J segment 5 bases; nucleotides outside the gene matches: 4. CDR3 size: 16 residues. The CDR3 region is CASSLGQGAPTGELFF. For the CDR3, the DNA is TGCGCCAGCAGCTTGGGACAGGGGGCGCCTACCGGGGAGCTGTTTTTT.

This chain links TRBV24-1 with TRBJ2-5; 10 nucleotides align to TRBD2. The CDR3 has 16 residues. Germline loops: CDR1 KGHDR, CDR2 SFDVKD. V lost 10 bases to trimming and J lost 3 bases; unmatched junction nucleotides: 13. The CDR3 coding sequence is TGTGCCACGGGGAGCGGGAGGCTAGCGGGAGAAGAGACCCAGTACTTC. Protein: CATGSGRLAGEETQYF.

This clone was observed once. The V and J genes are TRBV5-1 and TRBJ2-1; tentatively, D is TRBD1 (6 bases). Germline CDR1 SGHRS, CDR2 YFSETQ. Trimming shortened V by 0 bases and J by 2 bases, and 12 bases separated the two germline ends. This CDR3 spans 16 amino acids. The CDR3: CASSLDDRRPYNEQFF. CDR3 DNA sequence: TGCGCCAGCAGCTTGGATGACAGGAGACCCTACAATGAGCAGTTCTTC.

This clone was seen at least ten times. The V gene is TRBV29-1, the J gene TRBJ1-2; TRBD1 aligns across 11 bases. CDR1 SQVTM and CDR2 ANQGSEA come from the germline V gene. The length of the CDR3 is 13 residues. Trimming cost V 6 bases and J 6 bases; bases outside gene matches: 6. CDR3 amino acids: CSVWTGGADGYTF. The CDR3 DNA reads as TGCAGCGTGTGGACAGGGGGCGCGGATGGCTACACCTTC.

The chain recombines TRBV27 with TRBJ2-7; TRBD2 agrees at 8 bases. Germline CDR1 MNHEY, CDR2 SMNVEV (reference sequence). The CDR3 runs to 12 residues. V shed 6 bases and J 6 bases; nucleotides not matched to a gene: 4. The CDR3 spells CASSPGGIEQYF. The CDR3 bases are TGTGCCAGCAGCCCGGGGGGGATCGAGCAGTACTTC.

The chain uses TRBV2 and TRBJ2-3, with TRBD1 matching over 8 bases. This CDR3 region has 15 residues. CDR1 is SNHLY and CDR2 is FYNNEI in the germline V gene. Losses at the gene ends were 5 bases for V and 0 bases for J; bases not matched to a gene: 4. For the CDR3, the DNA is TGTGCCAGCAGTTACGGACAGGGAAGCACAGATACGCAGTATTTT. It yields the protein CASSYGQGSTDTQYF.

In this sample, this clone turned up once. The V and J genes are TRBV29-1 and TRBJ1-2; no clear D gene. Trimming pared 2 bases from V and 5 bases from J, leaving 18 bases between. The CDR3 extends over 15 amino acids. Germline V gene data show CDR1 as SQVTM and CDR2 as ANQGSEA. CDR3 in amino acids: CSVESSRPGGYGYTF. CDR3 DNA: TGCAGCGTTGAATCATCCCGACCCGGAGGGTATGGCTACACCTTC. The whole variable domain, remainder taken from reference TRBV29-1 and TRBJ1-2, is SAVISQKPSRDICQRGTSLTIQCQVDSQVTMMFWYRQQPGQSLTLIATANQGSEATYESGFVIDKFPISRPNLTFSTLTVSNMSPEDSSIYLCSVESSRPGGYGYTFGSGTRLTVV.

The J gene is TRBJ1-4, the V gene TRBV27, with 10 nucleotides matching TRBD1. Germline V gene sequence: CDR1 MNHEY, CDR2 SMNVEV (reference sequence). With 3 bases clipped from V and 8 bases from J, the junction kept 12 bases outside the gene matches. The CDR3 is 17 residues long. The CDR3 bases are TGTGCCAGCAGTTTTCTTTCCCGGACAGGGGGGAGCGAAAAACTGTTTTTT. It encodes CASSFLSRTGGSEKLFF.

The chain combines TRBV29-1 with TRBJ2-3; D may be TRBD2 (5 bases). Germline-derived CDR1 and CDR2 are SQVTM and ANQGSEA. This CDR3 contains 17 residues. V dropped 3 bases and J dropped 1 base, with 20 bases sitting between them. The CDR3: CSVEAGVDIGGTDTQYF. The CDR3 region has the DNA TGCAGCGTTGAGGCGGGCGTAGACATAGGTGGCACAGATACGCAGTATTTT.